Listed here are 4 T cell receptor beta chains from one sample, sequenced in a study of blood T cell repertoires in COVID-19 (dated by TCRdb to between 2020 and 2021). The protocol used for the library was the immunoSEQ multiplex PCR assay. TCRdb took this table from immuneACCESS and kept in-frame rearrangements with V and J called. Such tables lack part of the clones; where checked against another copy, unresolved V genes explain under half of the gap, and the rest is unexplained. The sample contains roughly 260,000 clones, over 75% of them found a single time. The ten largest clones represent 2.3% of the sample. The sample consisted of peripheral blood. Receptors originate from a woman aged 50 to 60 with acute or convalescent COVID-19.

This clone occurred a few times. V is TRBV7-2 and J is TRBJ1-4; TRBD1 matches 7 bases. Germline assignment: CDR1 SGHTA and CDR2 FQGNSA. V trimming: 6 bases; J trimming: 5 bases; junction bases outside the gene matches: 9. This CDR3 has 15 residues. The CDR3 coding sequence is TGTGCCAGCAGGGACCACAGGGGTGGAAATGAAAAACTGTTTTTT. Encoded protein: CASRDHRGGNEKLFF.

The chain has TRBV9 and TRBJ1-2; TRBD1 is a possible D gene (6 bases). V lost 4 bases to trimming and J lost 4 bases, with 11 bases between them. The CDR3 length is 13 residues. Germline V lookup: CDR1 SGDLS, CDR2 YYNGEE. For the CDR3, the DNA is TGTGCCAGCAGCAAGACAGGTCTCTATGGCTACACCTTC. Translating gives CASSKTGLYGYTF.

The V and J genes are TRBV7-2 and TRBJ2-5; 10 bases agree with TRBD2. This CDR3 is 16 amino acids long. V lost 0 bases and J lost 2; bases outside the gene matches: 3. In germline, CDR1 is SGHTA, CDR2 FQGNSA. Here the CDR3 reads CASSLAKLAGQETQYF. Here the CDR3 DNA reads TGTGCCAGCAGCTTAGCGAAACTAGCGGGACAAGAGACCCAGTACTTC.

This rearrangement joins TRBV5-4 to TRBJ1-1; D might be TRBD1 (6 bases). Between the trimmed V and J ends, which lost 2 bases and 3 bases, there was a span of 11 bases. This CDR3 contains 14 residues. The V gene's germline CDR1 is SGHNT and CDR2 YYREEE (reference sequence). The CDR3 loop reads CASSFSRGDTEAFF. CDR3 bases: TGTGCCAGCAGCTTTAGCAGGGGCGACACTGAAGCTTTCTTT. The variable domain in full, with the rest retrieved from reference TRBV5-4 and TRBJ1-1, is ETGVTQSPTHLIKTRGQQVTLRCSSQSGHNTVSWYQQALGQGPQFIFQYYREEENGRGNFPPRFSGLQFPNYSSELNVNALELDDSALYLCASSFSRGDTEAFFGQGTRLTVV.